This TCR beta chain was documented in a study of shared clonotypes between healthy human individuals. Whole-study results and caveats: Collection of samples was limited to blood; tissue repertoires likely differ.

With regard to this clone: The target antigen is unknown.

Researchers divided each subset's genomic DNA evenly across several immunoSEQ plates. DNA input for the unsorted PBMC replicate PCRs was 250 to 350 ng, 25,000 to 35,000 T cell genomes. Original data processing: Filtering differed, since immunoSEQ gave only junction sequences and no quality scores. Method: immunoSEQ multiplex PCR; TCRdb's copy keeps in-frame clones and lacks some. D and trimming come from the DNA, and the V and J calls and clone size come from that table. This table holds about 480,000 clones, about four fifths found once. The receptor was derived from a middle-aged woman in good health. Some clones in this sample may be carry-over from other donors' samples. Sequencing input: PBMCs.

This CDR3 reads CASSLTRGRQYF. CDR3 DNA: TGTGCCAGCAGTTTGACTAGAGGTCGGCAGTACTTC. The rearrangement joins TRBV27 to TRBJ2-5, with a tentative D call TRBD2 (6 bases). V was trimmed by 3 bases and J by 11 bases, leaving 13 bases between them. Germline V CDR1 and CDR2: MNHEY, SMNVEV (reference sequence). This CDR3 contains 12 residues.